This TCR beta chain came from a study of T cells after yellow fever vaccination. Turning to the study itself: Preparation of the low-cell-number fractions used SMART-Seq v4 Ultra Low Input.

Study-wide results and limits: Clones from primary vaccination mostly reappeared after the booster (approximately 95% CD4, about 88% CD8).

A 5'RACE template-switching step, the method used to make TCR cDNA, added a universal primer site and UMIs. TCRdb analysed the 5' RACE reads with MiXCR anew, one entry per CDR3 protein. The data show about 160,000 distinct CDR3 sequences, with around 7.2% seen just once and roughly 2.5% held by the top ten. On this clonotype: Its matching antigen is unknown.

This clonotype was obtained from a man younger than 35 who received the YFV17D yellow fever vaccine. The specimen comprised CD4+ T cells sorted from PBMCs, sampled 4 to 5 days after the first yellow fever vaccination.

Here the CDR3 reads CASSQGHRSNQPQHF. The CDR3 DNA reads TGCGCCAGCAGCCAAGGACATCGTAGCAATCAGCCCCAGCATTTT. The rearrangement links TRBV4-1 to TRBJ1-5; no definite D call. The CDR3 is made up of 15 amino acids. Germline V lookup: CDR1 MGHRA, CDR2 YSYEKL. Trimming pared 1 base from V and 0 bases from J, leaving 7 bases between.